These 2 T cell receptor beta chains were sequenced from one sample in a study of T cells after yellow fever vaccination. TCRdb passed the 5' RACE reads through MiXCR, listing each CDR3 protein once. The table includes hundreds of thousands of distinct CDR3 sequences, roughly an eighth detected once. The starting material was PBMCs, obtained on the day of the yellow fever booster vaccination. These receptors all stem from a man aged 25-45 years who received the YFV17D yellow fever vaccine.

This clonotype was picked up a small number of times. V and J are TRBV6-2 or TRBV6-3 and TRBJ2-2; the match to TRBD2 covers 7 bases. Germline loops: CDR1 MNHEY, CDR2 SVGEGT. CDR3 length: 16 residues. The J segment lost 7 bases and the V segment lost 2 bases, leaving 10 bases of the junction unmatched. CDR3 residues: CASSYDGRPIGGELFF. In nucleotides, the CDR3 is TGTGCCAGCAGTTACGACGGGAGGCCGATAGGCGGGGAGCTGTTTTTT.

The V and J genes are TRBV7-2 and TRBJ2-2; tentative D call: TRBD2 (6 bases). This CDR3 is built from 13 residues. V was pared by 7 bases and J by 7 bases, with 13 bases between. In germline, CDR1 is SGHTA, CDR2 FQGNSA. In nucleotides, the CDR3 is TGTGCCAGCAACCTAATGGGGGGCGGGGAGCTGTTTTTT. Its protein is CASNLMGGGELFF. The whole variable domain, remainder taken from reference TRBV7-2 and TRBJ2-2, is GAGVSQSPSNKVTEKGKDVELRCDPISGHTALYWYRQSLGQGLEFLIYFQGNSAPDKSGLPSDRFSAERTGGSVSTLTIQRTQQEDSAVYLCASNLMGGGELFFGEGSRLTVL.